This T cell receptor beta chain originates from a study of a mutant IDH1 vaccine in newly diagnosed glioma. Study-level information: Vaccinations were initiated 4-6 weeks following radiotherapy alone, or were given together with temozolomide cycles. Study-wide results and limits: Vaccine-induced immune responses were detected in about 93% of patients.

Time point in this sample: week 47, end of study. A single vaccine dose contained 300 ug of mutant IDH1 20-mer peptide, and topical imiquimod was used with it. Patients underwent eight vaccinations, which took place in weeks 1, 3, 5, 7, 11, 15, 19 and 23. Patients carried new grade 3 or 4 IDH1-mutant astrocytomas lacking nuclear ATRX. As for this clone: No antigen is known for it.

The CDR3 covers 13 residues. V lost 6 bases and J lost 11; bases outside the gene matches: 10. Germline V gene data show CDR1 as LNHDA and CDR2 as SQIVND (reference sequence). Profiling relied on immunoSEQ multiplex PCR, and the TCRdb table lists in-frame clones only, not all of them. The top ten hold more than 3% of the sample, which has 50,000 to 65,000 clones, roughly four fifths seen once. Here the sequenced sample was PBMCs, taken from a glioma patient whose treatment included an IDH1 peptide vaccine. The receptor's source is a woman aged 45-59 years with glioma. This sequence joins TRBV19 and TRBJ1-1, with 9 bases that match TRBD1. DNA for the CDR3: TGTGCCAGTAGGACGGACAGGGGAGATTGGGCTTTCTTT. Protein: CASRTDRGDWAFF.